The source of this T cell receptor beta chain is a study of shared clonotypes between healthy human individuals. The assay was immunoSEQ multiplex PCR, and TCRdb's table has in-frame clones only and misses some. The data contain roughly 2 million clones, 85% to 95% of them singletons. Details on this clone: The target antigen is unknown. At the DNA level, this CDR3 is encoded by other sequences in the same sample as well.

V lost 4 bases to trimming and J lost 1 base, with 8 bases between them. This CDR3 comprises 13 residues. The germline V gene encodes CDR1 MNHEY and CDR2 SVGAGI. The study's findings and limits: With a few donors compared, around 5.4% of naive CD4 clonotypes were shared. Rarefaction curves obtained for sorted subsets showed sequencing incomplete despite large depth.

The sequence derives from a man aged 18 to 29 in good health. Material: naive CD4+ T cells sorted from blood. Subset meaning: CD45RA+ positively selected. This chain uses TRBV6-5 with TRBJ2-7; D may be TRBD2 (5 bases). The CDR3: CASSFTGSYEQYF. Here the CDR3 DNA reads TGTGCCAGCAGTTTTACGGGGTCCTACGAGCAGTACTTC.